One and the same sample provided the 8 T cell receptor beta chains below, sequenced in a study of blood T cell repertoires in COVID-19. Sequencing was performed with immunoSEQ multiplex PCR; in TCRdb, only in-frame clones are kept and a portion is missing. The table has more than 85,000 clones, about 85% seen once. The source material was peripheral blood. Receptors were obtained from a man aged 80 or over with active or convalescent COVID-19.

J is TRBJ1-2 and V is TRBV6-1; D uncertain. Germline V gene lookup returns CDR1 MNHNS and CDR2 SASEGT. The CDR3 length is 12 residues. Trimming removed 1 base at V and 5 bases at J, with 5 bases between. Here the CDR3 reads CASSEGQYGYTF. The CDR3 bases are TGTGCCAGCAGTGAAGGGCAGTATGGCTACACCTTC.

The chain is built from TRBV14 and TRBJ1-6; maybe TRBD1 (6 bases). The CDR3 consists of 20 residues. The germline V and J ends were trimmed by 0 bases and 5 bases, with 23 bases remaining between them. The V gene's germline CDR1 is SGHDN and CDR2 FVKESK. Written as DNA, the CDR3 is TGTGCCAGCAGCCAAGAGCTCCAGGGGCCGCGACGCTTCCATAATTCACCCCTCCACTTT. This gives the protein CASSQELQGPRRFHNSPLHF. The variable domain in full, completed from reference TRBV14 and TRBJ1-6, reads EAGVTQFPSHSVIEKGQTVTLRCDPISGHDNLYWYRRVMGKEIKFLLHFVKESKQDESGMPNNRFLAERTGGTYSTLKVQPAELEDSGVYFCASSQELQGPRRFHNSPLHFGNGTRLTVT.

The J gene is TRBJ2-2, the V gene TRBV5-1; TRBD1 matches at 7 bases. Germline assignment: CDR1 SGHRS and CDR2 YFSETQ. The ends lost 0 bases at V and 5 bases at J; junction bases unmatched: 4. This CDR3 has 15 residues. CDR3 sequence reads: CASSLEGGGTGELFF. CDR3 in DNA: TGCGCCAGCAGCTTGGAAGGGGGCGGGACCGGGGAGCTGTTTTTT.

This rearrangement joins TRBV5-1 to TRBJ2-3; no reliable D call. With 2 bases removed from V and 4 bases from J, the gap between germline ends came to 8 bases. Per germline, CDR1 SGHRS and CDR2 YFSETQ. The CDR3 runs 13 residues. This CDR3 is CASSLRVADTQYF. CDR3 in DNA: TGCGCCAGCAGCTTAAGAGTCGCAGATACGCAGTATTTT.

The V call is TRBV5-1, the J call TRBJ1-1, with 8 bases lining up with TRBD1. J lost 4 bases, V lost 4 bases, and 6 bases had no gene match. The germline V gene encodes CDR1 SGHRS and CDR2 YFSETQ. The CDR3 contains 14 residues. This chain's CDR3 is CASSATGGSTEAFF. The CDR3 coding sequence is TGCGCCAGCAGCGCCACAGGGGGAAGCACTGAAGCTTTCTTT.

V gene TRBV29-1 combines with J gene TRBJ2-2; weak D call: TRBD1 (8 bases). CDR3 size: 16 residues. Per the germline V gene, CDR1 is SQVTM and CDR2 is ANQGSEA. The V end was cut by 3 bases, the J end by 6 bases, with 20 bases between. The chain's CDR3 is CSVDSGGQVGAGELFF. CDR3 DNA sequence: TGCAGCGTTGATTCGGGGGGACAGGTTGGGGCCGGGGAGCTGTTTTTT.

CDR3 amino acids: CASSFRVRGGELFF. In DNA, the CDR3 is TGTGCCAGCAGTTTCCGGGTACGGGGCGGGGAGCTGTTTTTT. The J gene is TRBJ2-2, the V gene TRBV5-4, with TRBD2 as a possible D gene (5 bases). V lost 5 bases and J 7 bases, leaving 15 bases between the germline ends. CDR3 length: 14 residues. Germline-derived CDR1 and CDR2 are SGHNT and YYREEE (reference sequence). The variable domain in full, with the rest retrieved from reference TRBV5-4 and TRBJ2-2, is ETGVTQSPTHLIKTRGQQVTLRCSSQSGHNTVSWYQQALGQGPQFIFQYYREEENGRGNFPPRFSGLQFPNYSSELNVNALELDDSALYLCASSFRVRGGELFFGEGSRLTVL.

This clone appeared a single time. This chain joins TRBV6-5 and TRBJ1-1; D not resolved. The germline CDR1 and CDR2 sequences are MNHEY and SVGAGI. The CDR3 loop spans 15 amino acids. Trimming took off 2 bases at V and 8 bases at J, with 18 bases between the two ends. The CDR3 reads CASSYLPGLGGEAFF. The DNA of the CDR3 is TGTGCCAGCAGTTACCTGCCGGGATTGGGTGGGGAAGCTTTCTTT.